This entry is about one TCR beta chain. Antigen: not known. This CDR3 has 13 residues. After removal of 9 bases from V and 1 base from J, the junction contained 5 bases not matched to a gene. Germline CDR1 LNHNV, CDR2 YYDKDF (reference sequence). This record belongs to a study of T cell responses to AZD1222 COVID-19 vaccine. Study-level findings and limits: It was only a handful of AZD1222 recipients who were seropositive at baseline. CD4 TCRs covered the whole spike, strongest at regions 160-218 and 743-854.

Assay used: immunoSEQ multiplex PCR; TCRdb lists only in-frame clones, some missing. Of about 140,000 clones in the sample, almost 95% were seen once. This receptor was taken from an adult who received the AZD1222 COVID-19 vaccine. The chain links TRBV15 to TRBJ1-1; 7 nucleotides agree with TRBD1. The specimen was peripheral blood, collected 28 days after the second AZD1222 dose. CDR3 sequence (DNA): TGTGCCACTACCGGGACAGCGAACACTGAAGCTTTCTTT. Amino acid sequence: CATTGTANTEAFF.